This T cell receptor beta chain emerged from a study of vaccination effects on CD4 cells after COVID-19 (dated by TCRdb to 2022 to 2024). Notes on the research overall: After vaccination, three convalescent patients were sampled both early (day +14) and late (day +241, +227, +161 respectively). Altogether, roughly 10 COVID-19 convalescent patients and 4 SARS-CoV-2-naive healthy vaccine recipients made up the full study. Post-vaccine samples across the study were collected a median of 72 days after the second dose, with a range of 14 to 241. Cultures from other donors in the study were sequenced with the Oncomine TCR Beta short-read assay on an Illumina iSeq 100. In both COVID-19 convalescent patients and infection-naive vaccine recipients, the study compared SARS-CoV-2 spike-specific CD4+ TCR repertoires from before mRNA vaccination with those from after it.

To prepare the library, the immunoSEQ multiplex PCR assay was applied. DNA from the cultured and isolated CD4+ T cells underwent TCR beta CDR3 sequencing. Per the source publication's procedure: Non-productive TCR sequences were discarded, and reads were trimmed to the CDR3 region, with only CDR3s of 7 or more amino acids retained. Antigen-specific clonotypes were identified with the MANAFEST web app by comparing expansion in peptide wells against reference cultures. To be called positive, a clone needed expansion at FDR<0.05 compared with the reference and with all other wells, an odds ratio greater than 5, and a frequency greater than 0.1% in two replicate wells. Cross-reactive clonotypes were defined as significantly expanded in SARS-CoV-2 spike wells and in at least one common cold coronavirus spike condition. CDR3 similarity was assessed by Levenshtein distance with the stringdist R package, and unrooted trees were built with ape in R 3.6.1. As stored in TCRdb, this immuneACCESS dataset retains in-frame rearrangements with V and J assigned. A fraction of the clones does not appear; measured against another copy, unresolved V genes explain less than half of the discrepancy, and the remainder lacks a known reason. From that table come the V and J calls and clone size; the DNA was used to work out D and trimming. For this sample there are 17,000 or so clones; about 70% appear just once. Clones ranked in the top ten supply around a fifth of the sample.

The CDR1 and CDR2 encoded by the germline V gene (reference sequence) are GTSNPN and SVGIG. The junction carries 9 bases between V and J, which are trimmed by 3 bases and 0 bases respectively. The CDR3 sequence holds 14 residues, the cysteine and phenylalanine included. CDR3 DNA only is kept here, 42 bases in frame from base 1. Regarding this clone: Its antigen is not yet known. Nothing much larger sits one base from this clone, and base qualities are not available.

General study outcomes and caveats: For convalescent patients, new clones induced by the vaccine made up most of the post-vaccine spike-reactive repertoire, and these new clones were largely distinct from the clones induced by infection. At late post-vaccination timepoints, both infection-induced and vaccine-induced clones showed marked clonal contraction, consistent with waning T cell responses. The study was limited by a small number of convalescent patients and lacked early post-infection timepoints.

The ViraFEST assay stimulated PBMC with viral peptide pools and then used TCR sequencing to identify antigen-specific CD4+ T cell clonotypes by expansion. After roughly 11 days of culture, CD4+ T cells were isolated with the EasySep CD4+ T cell isolation kit. Convalescent patients had PCR-confirmed SARS-CoV-2 infection between March and December 2020, before Alpha, Beta and Delta variants emerged in the United States. Each participant got two doses of an mRNA SARS-CoV-2 vaccine, either BNT162b2 or mRNA-1273. About 2.1 million PBMC per well were cultured in IMDM with about 4.6% human AB serum, 10 IU/ml IL-2 and gentamicin, plus 10 ug/ml peptides. On days 3 and 7, half of the culture medium was replaced with fresh IL-2-containing medium. Unless noted otherwise, every peptide stimulation condition was grown in triplicate wells. PBMC were separated from whole blood using Ficoll-Paque Plus gradient centrifugation and were then either cryopreserved at -140C or used fresh. The overlapping peptide pools covered the spike proteins of SARS-CoV-2 and of the common cold coronaviruses HCoV-NL63, HCoV-OC43 and HCoV-229E. Genomic DNA was extracted from cultured CD4+ T cells with the QIAamp micro DNA kit.

The sample was CD4+ T cells from PBMCs cultured with SARS-CoV-2 spike peptides, taken after COVID-19 vaccination. This specimen's cell subset or site label, interpreted: SARS-CoV-2 spike overlapping peptide pool stimulation. The chain is encoded by TRBV30 joined to TRBJ2-1, and TRBD1 may be the D gene, going by 5 matching bases. This TCR came from a human donor who had a prior SARS-CoV-2 infection. CDR3 reads: CAWSKTDSYNEQFF. The DNA is TGTGCCTGGAGCAAGACAGACTCCTACAATGAGCAGTTCTTC. Extended through the reference TRBV30 and TRBJ2-1 proteins, this CDR3 yields the full variable domain: SQTIHQWPATLVQPVGSPLSLECTVEGTSNPNLYWYRQAAGRGLQLLFYSVGIGQISSEVPQNLSASRPQDRQFILSSKKLLLSDSGFYLCAWSKTDSYNEQFFGPGTRLTVL.